The T cell receptor (beta chain) under discussion was sequenced for a study of cytomegalovirus exposure and HLA in healthy donors. As for this clone: The antigen is unknown.

The germline CDR1 and CDR2 sequences are WNHNN and SYGVQD (reference sequence). This CDR3 contains 15 residues. V shed 2 bases and J shed 5 bases, with 12 bases lying between them. Sequencing used immunoSEQ multiplex PCR; TCRdb keeps in-frame clones, though not all of them. The profile covers approximately 150,000 clones, with around 86% appearing a single time and roughly 10% taken by the ten largest. The study's findings and limits: Some public TCRs appeared in many individuals, while most sequences were rare. High specificity and sensitivity for cytomegalovirus status were reported for the classifier.

The chain recombines TRBV10-1 with TRBJ2-2, with a weak D call TRBD1 (7 bases). The sequenced material came from PBMCs. The clonotype comes from a young man in good health and CMV-seropositive. CDR3 in DNA: TGCGCCAGCAGTGAGACGGCAGGGGGGACCGGGGAGCTGTTTTTT. Translated: CASSETAGGTGELFF.